A single TCR beta chain is shown here with its context. Only in-frame clones appear in the TCRdb table, and some are missing; sequencing was by immunoSEQ multiplex PCR. The sample includes approximately 180,000 clones, more than 80% of them seen just once. Per germline, CDR1 SGHRS and CDR2 YFSETQ. This CDR3 spans 16 amino acids. V was trimmed by 4 bases and J by 0 bases, leaving 13 bases between them. The sample is drawn from a study of blood T cell repertoires in COVID-19. Whole-study context: Both acute and convalescent COVID-19 samples were obtained from the United States, Italy and Spain. The analysed material was cDNA or gDNA that came from T cells, B-cell-depleted T cells, or PBMCs.

Enrolment of Seattle patients took place during active infection, and they were followed longitudinally. The sequencing input was peripheral blood. The TCR comes from a woman older than 75 with COVID-19, enrolled during active disease. The chain employs TRBV5-1 and TRBJ1-4; a weak D match, TRBD1 (6 bases). CDR3 sequence reads: CASSLIGGATNEKLFF. In DNA form, the CDR3 reads TGCGCCAGCAGCCTGATAGGGGGGGCAACTAATGAAAAACTGTTTTTT.